Below are 25 T cell receptor beta chains sequenced from a single sample in a study of beta chain features in type 1 diabetes. No antigen has been identified for these receptors. Isolated RNA was reverse transcribed in full, so expressed TCRB transcripts were sequenced. Measured with immunoSEQ multiplex PCR; TCRdb has only the in-frame clones, and not every one. In the table there are more than 120,000 clones, less than 15% of which are singletons. Broader study findings: A moderate, significant TCRB CDR3 shortening appeared in type 1 diabetes across four CD4+ subsets.

The sequencing sample was made of central memory CD4+ T cells from blood. These receptors originate from a man younger than 35 with type 1 diabetes.

The chain combines TRBV9 with TRBJ1-6, with D possibly being TRBD1 (6 bases). Germline CDR1 and CDR2: SGDLS and YYNGEE. The CDR3 is 16 residues long. Trimming shortened V by 0 bases and J by 8 bases, and 15 bases separated the two germline ends. CDR3 DNA: TGTGCCAGCAGCGTAGAGGTGGGCAGGGGTGATTCACCCCTCCACTTT. It encodes CASSVEVGRGDSPLHF.

This clone was found a few times. The V gene is TRBV27, the J gene TRBJ2-7, with D perhaps being TRBD1 or TRBD2 (5 bases each). This CDR3 is 14 amino acids long. V gave up 8 bases and J gave up 2 bases, with 16 bases separating them. The germline V gene encodes CDR1 MNHEY and CDR2 SMNVEV (reference sequence). The CDR3 protein is CASGTLRSTYEQYF. The CDR3 region has the DNA TGTGCCAGCGGGACCCTACGATCCACCTACGAGCAGTACTTC.

The rearrangement uses TRBV6-5 and TRBJ2-7, with D possibly matching TRBD1 (6 bases). The germline V gene encodes CDR1 MNHEY and CDR2 SVGAGI. V was trimmed by 6 bases and J by 6 bases, leaving 15 bases between them. The CDR3 loop spans 13 amino acids. CDR3 DNA sequence: TGTGCCAGCAGCATGACAGGTTCCGGCGAGCAGTACTTC. Its protein product is CASSMTGSGEQYF.

V gene TRBV29-1 combines with J gene TRBJ2-7; a weak D match, TRBD1 (5 bases). CDR3 size: 14 residues. Trimming left V 6 bases short and J 3 bases short, with 18 bases between. The germline V gene encodes CDR1 SQVTM and CDR2 ANQGSEA. The DNA of the CDR3 is TGCAGCGTCACCTCTAGGGGCCATTACTACGAGCAGTACTTC. Protein: CSVTSRGHYYEQYF.

The gene calls are TRBV27 and TRBJ1-5, with no clear D. Trimming pared 4 bases from V and 1 base from J, leaving 5 bases between. The CDR3 is 13 amino acids. CDR1 is MNHEY and CDR2 is SMNVEV in the germline V gene (reference sequence). The CDR3 region is CASSSGSNQPQHF. CDR3 DNA sequence: TGTGCCAGCAGTTCGGGGAGCAATCAGCCCCAGCATTTT.

A few counts support this clone. The rearrangement uses TRBV29-1 and TRBJ2-1; perhaps TRBD1 as D (6 bases). Trimming stripped 5 bases from V and 6 bases from J, with 14 bases between. Germline assignment: CDR1 SQVTM and CDR2 ANQGSEA. The CDR3 spans 13 residues. The CDR3 DNA reads as TGCAGCGTTTCCAGGGGAAGTGGCAATGAGCAGTTCTTC. Translation: CSVSRGSGNEQFF.

This chain joins TRBV7-3 and TRBJ2-3; no definite D call. V lost 0 bases, J lost 2 bases, and 6 bases lay in between. The germline V gene has CDR1 SGHTA and CDR2 FQGTGA. CDR3 size: 14 residues. In DNA form, the CDR3 reads TGTGCCAGCAGCTTAACGTCTTACACAGATACGCAGTATTTT. Translating gives CASSLTSYTDTQYF.

This clone was detected a few times. V gene TRBV11-2 combines with J gene TRBJ2-7, with a weak D call TRBD2 (5 bases). The CDR3 spans 13 residues. V lost 2 bases and J 2 bases, leaving 7 bases between the germline ends. Germline CDR1 and CDR2: SGHAT and FQNNGV. CDR3 sequence reads: CASSLIGAYEQYF. CDR3 in DNA: TGTGCCAGCAGCTTAATCGGGGCCTACGAGCAGTACTTC.

This clone was detected a few times. The CDR3 here is CASSPPRAGVSTDTQYF. For the CDR3, the DNA is TGTGCCAGCTCACCACCCCGAGCAGGGGTAAGCACAGATACGCAGTATTTT. The rearrangement joins TRBV18 to TRBJ2-3; possibly TRBD1 for D (6 bases). V lost 0 bases, J lost 0 bases, and 13 bases lay in between. CDR3 size: 17 residues. Per the germline V gene, CDR1 is KGHSH and CDR2 is LQKENI.

This clone was seen more than once but under ten times. J is TRBJ2-2 and V is TRBV2; 7 bases align to TRBD1. This CDR3 has 16 residues. V lost 6 bases to trimming and J lost 2 bases; unmatched junction nucleotides: 9. CDR1 and CDR2 from the germline V gene are SNHLY and FYNNEI. The CDR3 spells CASSDSGTANTGELFF. The CDR3 coding sequence is TGTGCCAGCAGCGACTCCGGGACAGCCAACACCGGGGAGCTGTTTTTT.

Here the CDR3 reads CARFDRVEEQYF. In DNA form, the CDR3 reads TGTGCCAGATTCGACAGGGTTGAAGAGCAGTACTTC. V is TRBV21-1 and J is TRBJ2-7; whether TRBD1, the table's D call, matches the DNA was not checked. TRBV21-1 is labeled a pseudogene. CDR3 size: 12 residues.

In this sample, this clone turned up many times. The chain joins TRBV7-2 to TRBJ2-3, with 9 nucleotides matching TRBD2. V dropped 5 bases and J dropped 6; count of bases not matched to a gene: 21. CDR1 and CDR2 (germline): SGHTA, FQGNSA. There are 19 residues in the CDR3. CDR3 residues: CASSGTAVAGAGSTDTQYF. The CDR3 nucleotides read TGTGCCAGCAGCGGGACGGCCGTAGCGGGGGCCGGGTCAACTGATACGCAGTATTTT.

There are a few counts of this clone. This chain joins TRBV7-9 and TRBJ2-5, with 8 bases lining up with TRBD2. The germline V gene has CDR1 SEHNR and CDR2 FQNEAQ (reference sequence). This CDR3 has 18 amino acids. V trimming: 7 bases; J trimming: 4 bases; junction bases outside the gene matches: 20. The CDR3 DNA reads as TGTGCCAGCACCCAGGGGTGGCAAGCGGGGGATTACGTAGAGACCCAGTACTTC. Translated: CASTQGWQAGDYVETQYF. Combining the CDR3 with reference TRBV7-9 and TRBJ2-5 gives the whole variable domain DTGVSQNPRHKITKRGQNVTFRCDPISEHNRLYWYRQTLGQGPEFLTYFQNEAQLEKSRLLSDRFSAERPKGSFSTLEIQRTEQGDSAMYLCASTQGWQAGDYVETQYFGPGTRLLVL.

This clone was seen only once. The J gene is TRBJ2-1, the V gene TRBV7-8; the D gene is possibly TRBD2 (7 bases). There are 13 residues in the CDR3. Deletions cut 0 bases from V and 15 bases from J, with 15 bases between. Germline V lookup: CDR1 SGHVS, CDR2 FQNEAQ. CDR3 nucleotides: TGTGCCAGCAGCTTAGCGGGGGGGCCGGTTGCGTTCTTC. It translates to CASSLAGGPVAFF. Variable domain in full (rest from reference TRBV7-8 and TRBJ2-1): GAGVSQSPRYKVAKRGQDVALRCDPISGHVSLFWYQQALGQGPEFLTYFQNEAQLDKSGLPSDRFFAERPEGSVSTLKIQRTQQEDSAVYLCASSLAGGPVAFFGPGTRLTVL.

This chain uses TRBV5-1 with TRBJ1-2; TRBD1 matches at 7 bases. Germline V lookup: CDR1 SGHRS, CDR2 YFSETQ. V shed 2 bases, J shed 3 bases, and the junction held 4 bases outside the gene matches. This CDR3 region has 14 residues. The CDR3 DNA reads as TGCGCCAGCAGCTTCCTCGGACAGGACTATGGCTACACCTTC. This sequence encodes CASSFLGQDYGYTF. The full variable domain, its missing parts supplied by reference TRBV5-1 and TRBJ1-2, is KAGVTQTPRYLIKTRGQQVTLSCSPISGHRSVSWYQQTPGQGLQFLFEYFSETQRNKGNFPGRFSGRQFSNSRSEMNVSTLELGDSALYLCASSFLGQDYGYTFGSGTRLTVV.

This chain connects TRBV28 to TRBJ2-7; a weak D match, TRBD1 (6 bases). Looked up from germline, CDR1 is MDHEN and CDR2 is SYDVKM. The V end was cut by 8 bases, the J end by 2 bases, with 13 bases between. This CDR3 is 13 amino acids long. CDR3 DNA: TGTGCCAGCTCGGGGACACCCACCTACGAGCAGTACTTC. Amino acid sequence: CASSGTPTYEQYF.

The genes are TRBV5-1 and TRBJ1-1, with a tentative D call TRBD1 (6 bases). The V end was cut by 7 bases, the J end by 1 base, with 20 bases between. CDR1 and CDR2 from the germline V gene are SGHRS and YFSETQ. The CDR3 has 16 residues. CDR3 in DNA: TGCGCCAGCGGTAACCGGGACACAAGCAAGAACACTGAAGCTTTCTTT. The encoded protein is CASGNRDTSKNTEAFF.

This clone has more than one count but fewer than ten. CDR3 DNA sequence: TGTGCCACCAGCAGGGGAGACTTTGAGGGTTTGGCGGATACGCAGTATTTT. It codes for CATSRGDFEGLADTQYF. The V call is TRBV15, the J call TRBJ2-3; possibly TRBD2 for D (5 bases). V was trimmed by 3 bases and J by 6 bases, leaving 22 bases between them. CDR3 length equals 17 residues. Germline V gene data show CDR1 as LNHNV and CDR2 as YYDKDF (reference sequence).

The chain carries TRBV30 and TRBJ1-5, with TRBD1 matching 7 bases. Per germline, CDR1 GTSNPN and CDR2 SVGIG (reference sequence). After removal of 5 bases from V and 3 bases from J, the junction contained 4 bases not matched to a gene. The CDR3 is 13 residues long. The CDR3 here is CAWGQGDNQPQHF. CDR3 nucleotides: TGTGCCTGGGGTCAGGGGGACAATCAGCCCCAGCATTTT.

The J gene is TRBJ2-7, the V gene TRBV11-2; a weak D match, TRBD1 (6 bases). CDR1 SGHAT and CDR2 FQNNGV come from the germline V gene. The CDR3 is 14 amino acids. Trimming removed 4 bases at V and 6 bases at J, with 16 bases between. CDR3 amino acids: CASSSGTFSLEQYF. The CDR3, as DNA: TGTGCCAGCAGCTCCGGGACATTTTCTCTCGAGCAGTACTTC.

This clone was seen a few times. The chain joins TRBV7-2 to TRBJ2-5, with a possible D match to TRBD2 (6 bases). The length of the CDR3 is 13 residues. Between the trimmed V and J ends, which lost 4 bases and 5 bases, there was a span of 11 bases. CDR1 SGHTA and CDR2 FQGNSA come from the germline V gene. CDR3 sequence (DNA): TGTGCCAGCAGCTGGGGGGTGCGGGAGACCCAGTACTTC. Encoded protein: CASSWGVRETQYF.

This clone was counted a few times. The rearrangement uses TRBV15 and TRBJ1-2; tentatively, D is TRBD1 (6 bases). This CDR3 is 14 amino acids long. Trimming removed 2 bases at V and 7 bases at J, with 14 bases between. CDR1 is LNHNV and CDR2 is YYDKDF in the germline V gene (reference sequence). CDR3 DNA: TGTGCCACCAGCAGACCCCTAGGGGGAGCTGGCTACACCTTC. It specifies CATSRPLGGAGYTF.

This clone was seen a few times. The rearrangement joins TRBV6-4 to TRBJ2-3; 10 bases are shared with TRBD2. CDR1 and CDR2 from the germline V gene are MRHNA and SNTAGT. The CDR3 is made up of 18 amino acids. J lost 0 bases, V lost 4 bases, and 10 bases had no gene match. The CDR3 coding sequence is TGTGCCAGCAGTGTCGCCCCTAGCGGGGGTATGAGCACAGATACGCAGTATTTT. It is translated as CASSVAPSGGMSTDTQYF.

This clone occurred a few times. The chain couples TRBV29-1 to TRBJ2-7; 7 positions match TRBD1. CDR3 length equals 15 residues. In germline, CDR1 is SQVTM, CDR2 ANQGSEA. The J segment lost 4 bases and the V segment lost 6 bases, leaving 15 bases of the junction unmatched. CDR3 sequence reads: CSVGDSAPPGYEQYF. CDR3 sequence (DNA): TGCAGCGTGGGGGACAGTGCCCCTCCGGGGTACGAGCAGTACTTC.

This clone has at least ten counts. V and J are TRBV6-5 and TRBJ2-1; D remains unclear. Germline V gene lookup returns CDR1 MNHEY and CDR2 SVGAGI. The CDR3 totals 11 residues. Deletions cut 6 bases from V and 4 bases from J, with 4 bases between. CDR3 sequence: CASSKYNEQFF. The CDR3 bases are TGTGCCAGCAGCAAGTACAATGAGCAGTTCTTC.